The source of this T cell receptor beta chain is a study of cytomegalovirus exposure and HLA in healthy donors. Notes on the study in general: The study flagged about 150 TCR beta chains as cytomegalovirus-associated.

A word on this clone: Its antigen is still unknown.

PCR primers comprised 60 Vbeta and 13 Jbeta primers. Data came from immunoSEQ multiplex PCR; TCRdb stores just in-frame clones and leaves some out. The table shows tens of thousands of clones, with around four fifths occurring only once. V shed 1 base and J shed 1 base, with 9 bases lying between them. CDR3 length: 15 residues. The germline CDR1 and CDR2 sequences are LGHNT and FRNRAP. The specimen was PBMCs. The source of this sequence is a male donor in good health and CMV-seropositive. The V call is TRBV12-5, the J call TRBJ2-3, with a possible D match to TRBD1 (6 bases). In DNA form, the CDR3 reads TGTGCTAGTGGTTTGGGGGCAGGGGGCACAGATACGCAGTATTTT. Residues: CASGLGAGGTDTQYF. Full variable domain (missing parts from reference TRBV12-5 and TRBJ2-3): DARVTQTPRHKVTEMGQEVTMRCQPILGHNTVFWYRQTMMQGLELLAYFRNRAPLDDSGMPKDRFSAEMPDATLATLKIQPSEPRDSAVYFCASGLGAGGTDTQYFGPGTRLTVL.